The entry that follows covers one TCR beta chain sequence. The study ran the assay at deep level. The DNA input per sorted-subset replicate PCR was 200 to 250 ng, corresponding to around 30,000 T cell genomes. Method: immunoSEQ multiplex PCR; TCRdb's copy keeps in-frame clones and lacks some. Among around 2.5 million clones listed, 93% were seen once. This entry is derived from a study of shared clonotypes between healthy human individuals. Study background: Per donor, three plates held CD4 naive cells, three held CD4 memory, two held CD8 naive and one held CD8 memory.

Input material: naive CD4+ T cells from PBMCs. The subset is: CD45RA+ positively selected. This TCR came from a man younger than 35 in good health. Some clones in this sample may be carry-over from other donors' samples.

The CDR3 is CASSFLPTGTLTYGYTF. The DNA of the CDR3 is TGTGCCAGCAGCTTCCTGCCCACCGGGACACTTACTTATGGCTACACCTTC. The chain carries TRBV5-4 and TRBJ1-2; TRBD1 is a possible D gene (6 bases). CDR1 is SGHNT and CDR2 is YYREEE in the germline V gene (reference sequence). The length of the CDR3 is 17 residues. V gave up 2 bases and J gave up 5 bases, with 22 bases separating them.